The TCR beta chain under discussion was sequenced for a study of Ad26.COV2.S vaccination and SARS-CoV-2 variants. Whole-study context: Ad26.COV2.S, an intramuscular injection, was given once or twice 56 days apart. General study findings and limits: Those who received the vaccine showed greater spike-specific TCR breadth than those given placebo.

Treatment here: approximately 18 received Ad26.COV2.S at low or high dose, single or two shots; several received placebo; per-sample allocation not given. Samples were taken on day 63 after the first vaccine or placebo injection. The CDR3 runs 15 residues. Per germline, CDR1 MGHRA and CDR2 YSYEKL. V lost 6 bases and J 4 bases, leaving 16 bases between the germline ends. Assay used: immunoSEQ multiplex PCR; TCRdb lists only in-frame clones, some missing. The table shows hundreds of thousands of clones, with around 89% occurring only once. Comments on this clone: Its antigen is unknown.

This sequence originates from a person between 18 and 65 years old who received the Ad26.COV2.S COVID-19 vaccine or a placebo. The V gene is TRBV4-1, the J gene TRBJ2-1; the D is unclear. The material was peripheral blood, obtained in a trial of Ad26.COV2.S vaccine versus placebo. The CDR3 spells CASRQMSLQYNEQFF. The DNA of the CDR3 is TGCGCCAGCAGGCAGATGTCTTTACAGTACAATGAGCAGTTCTTC.